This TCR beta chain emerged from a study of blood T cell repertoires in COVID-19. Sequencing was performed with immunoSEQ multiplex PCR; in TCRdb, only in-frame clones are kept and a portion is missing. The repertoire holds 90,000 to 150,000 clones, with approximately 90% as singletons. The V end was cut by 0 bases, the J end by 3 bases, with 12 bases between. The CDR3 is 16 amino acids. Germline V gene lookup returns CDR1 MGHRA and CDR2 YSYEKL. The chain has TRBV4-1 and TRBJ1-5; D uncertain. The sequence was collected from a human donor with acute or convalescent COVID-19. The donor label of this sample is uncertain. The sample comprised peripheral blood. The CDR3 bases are TGCGCCAGCAGCCAAGATACCCGGGGTATCAATCAGCCCCAGCATTTT. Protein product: CASSQDTRGINQPQHF.